This T cell receptor (beta chain) stems from a study of T cells in Graves' hyperthyroidism and ophthalmopathy. The table lists this clonotype with many counts. Researchers took RNA transcripts and amplified the TCR beta CDR3 regions from them. During a first-round RT-PCR of the TCR CDR3, the HTBI primer set was used. Via MiXCR, TCRdb re-called the multiplex PCR reads, giving one row per CDR3 protein. Here the sample spans about 320,000 distinct CDR3 sequences, roughly 17% being singletons. Per the germline V gene, CDR1 is SGHVS and CDR2 is FNYEAQ. The CDR3 length is 18 residues. Trimming removed 2 bases from V and 2 bases from J; junction bases left unmatched: 11.

Material for sequencing was blood. V usage is TRBV7-6 and J usage is TRBJ2-3; 9 bases line up with TRBD1. The source of this sequence is a man aged 25-45 years with Graves' hyperthyroidism. This chain's CDR3 is CASSLRDRGTSHTDTQYF. The CDR3 coding sequence is TGTGCCAGCAGCTTACGTGACAGGGGGACATCGCACACAGATACGCAGTATTTT.